Listed here are 20 T cell receptor beta chains from one sample, sequenced in a study of cytomegalovirus exposure and HLA in healthy donors. TCRdb's copy holds only in-frame clones and misses some; the assay was immunoSEQ multiplex PCR. Of over 200,000 clones listed, approximately 86% are singletons. Sequencing used PBMCs. The receptors stem from a woman under 30 in good health and CMV-seronegative.

The chain couples TRBV6-5 to TRBJ2-7, with 12 bases that match TRBD1. Trimming at V came to 0 bases and at J to 4 bases, leaving 1 base not matched to a gene. This CDR3 has 15 residues. CDR1 MNHEY and CDR2 SVGAGI come from the germline V gene. CDR3 loop: CASSYSGQGAYEQYF. The CDR3 nucleotides are TGTGCCAGCAGTTACTCGGGACAGGGGGCTTACGAGCAGTACTTC.

The rearrangement joins TRBV28 to TRBJ1-4; D unresolved. In germline, CDR1 is MDHEN, CDR2 SYDVKM. The CDR3 loop spans 12 amino acids. Trimming removed 8 bases from V and 11 bases from J, with 15 bases in between. This CDR3 reads CASSQRAEKLFF. Here the CDR3 DNA reads TGTGCCAGCTCCCAGCGGGCGGAGAAACTGTTTTTT.

This chain connects TRBV6-1 to TRBJ2-7; TRBD1 matches 8 bases. Trimming cost V 4 bases and J 4 bases; bases outside gene matches: 9. The CDR3 has 15 residues. Germline values: CDR1 MNHNS, CDR2 SASEGT. The CDR3 DNA is TGTGCCAGCAGTGTTACCGGGACAGGATATTACGAGCAGTACTTC. Translating it yields CASSVTGTGYYEQYF.

The chain employs TRBV13 and TRBJ2-1; 8 bases fit TRBD1. Germline V gives CDR1 PRHDT, CDR2 FYEKMQ (reference sequence). The CDR3 length is 15 residues. The V gene end was trimmed by 6 bases and the J gene end by 2 bases; junction bases not matched to a gene: 6. The CDR3 nucleotides read TGTGCCAGCAGTGGATCGGGACAGGCCTACAATGAGCAGTTCTTC. It translates to CASSGSGQAYNEQFF.

The table lists this clone with a count of one. The chain recombines TRBV10-2 with TRBJ2-5, with 9 bases lining up with TRBD1. Unmatched junction bases numbered 5, after V lost 4 bases and J lost 5 bases. Per germline, CDR1 WSHSY and CDR2 SAAADI. The CDR3 contains 14 residues. Written as DNA, the CDR3 is TGCGCCAGCAGTGGGGGGGGACAGGGTGAGACCCAGTACTTC. It encodes CASSGGGQGETQYF.

The chain couples TRBV14 to TRBJ1-4; TRBD1 agrees at 9 bases. Germline CDR1 and CDR2: SGHDN and FVKESK. The junction had 6 bases not matched to a gene; V was cut back by 2 bases and J by 8 bases. The CDR3 covers 15 residues. CDR3 region: CASSQHRGRGEKLFF. For the CDR3, the DNA is TGTGCCAGCAGCCAACACAGGGGGCGCGGAGAAAAACTGTTTTTT.

This chain links TRBV14 with TRBJ2-7; 10 bases map to TRBD2. Germline lookup yields CDR1 SGHDN and CDR2 FVKESK. V dropped 3 bases and J dropped 4; count of bases not matched to a gene: 12. The CDR3 loop spans 17 amino acids. For the CDR3, the DNA is TGTGCCAGCAGCCACCCCGGGAAGGCTAGCGGGAGATACGAGCAGTACTTC. Protein product: CASSHPGKASGRYEQYF.

The chain uses TRBV27 and TRBJ2-5; D is uncertain. The CDR3 runs 15 residues. CDR1 MNHEY and CDR2 SMNVEV come from the germline V gene (reference sequence). Deletions cut 5 bases from V and 0 bases from J, with 13 bases between. DNA for the CDR3: TGTGCCAGCAGTAAAACGGCTAGTTACCAAGAGACCCAGTACTTC. This sequence encodes CASSKTASYQETQYF.

With respect to this clone: Other DNA sequences from this sample encode an identical CDR3 as well. The chain links TRBV5-1 to TRBJ2-5, with D perhaps matching TRBD2 (6 bases). The length of the CDR3 is 13 residues. V shed 4 bases and J shed 1 base, with 8 bases lying between them. The V gene's germline CDR1 is SGHRS and CDR2 YFSETQ. CDR3 region: CASSPGLQETQYF. As DNA, the CDR3 is TGCGCCAGCAGCCCGGGACTCCAAGAGACCCAGTACTTC.

The gene calls are TRBV5-1 and TRBJ2-1, with 11 bases that match TRBD2. Losses at the gene ends were 2 bases for V and 8 bases for J; bases not matched to a gene: 12. This CDR3 is 17 amino acids long. Germline-derived CDR1 and CDR2 are SGHRS and YFSETQ. CDR3 amino acids: CASSFSVLAGGGDEQFF. CDR3 coding DNA: TGCGCCAGCAGCTTCTCAGTTTTAGCGGGGGGGGGTGATGAGCAGTTCTTC.

The V gene is TRBV5-6, the J gene TRBJ2-1; D is uncertain. This CDR3 is built from 14 residues. Trimming took 1 base from V and 3 from J, leaving 8 bases between them. From germline, CDR1 is SGHDT and CDR2 YYEEEE. The CDR3 sequence: CASSLQLGYNEQFF. CDR3 nucleotide sequence: TGTGCCAGCAGCTTGCAGCTAGGCTACAATGAGCAGTTCTTC.

The chain couples TRBV6-6 to TRBJ2-2; D is perhaps TRBD1 (6 bases). CDR1 is MNHNY and CDR2 is SVGAGI in the germline V gene (reference sequence). The CDR3 runs 15 residues. V was trimmed by 6 bases and J by 4 bases, leaving 15 bases between them. In DNA, the CDR3 is TGTGCCAGCAGCCAGACAGGTTCAGGCACCGGGGAGCTGTTTTTT. Translated: CASSQTGSGTGELFF.

V is TRBV29-1 and J is TRBJ2-5, with 11 bases matching TRBD2. This CDR3 region has 14 residues. Germline CDR1 is SQVTM and CDR2 is ANQGSEA. With V trimmed by 6 bases and J by 2 bases, 5 bases remained unmatched. The CDR3 sequence: CSVSLAGVQETQYF. The CDR3, as DNA: TGCAGCGTCTCACTAGCGGGGGTGCAAGAGACCCAGTACTTC.

As to this clone: This sample includes further DNA sequences coding for the same CDR3. The chain carries TRBV11-2 and TRBJ2-1, with D uncertain. V was pared by 1 base and J by 1 base, with 5 bases between. In germline, CDR1 is SGHAT, CDR2 FQNNGV. The CDR3 covers 14 residues. In nucleotides, the CDR3 is TGTGCCAGCAGCTTAGCGGGTTCCTACAATGAGCAGTTCTTC. Amino acid sequence: CASSLAGSYNEQFF.

The chain recombines TRBV27 with TRBJ1-2; weak D call: TRBD1 (6 bases). V was shortened by 4 bases and J by 4 bases, with 16 bases between the two germline ends. Germline assignment: CDR1 MNHEY and CDR2 SMNVEV (reference sequence). CDR3 length: 15 amino acids. CDR3 loop: CASSSGPLGGYGYTF. The CDR3 nucleotides read TGTGCCAGCAGTTCGGGACCTTTAGGGGGCTATGGCTACACCTTC.

This clone came up once. This chain joins TRBV11-3 and TRBJ2-1; D is perhaps TRBD1 (5 bases). V lost 3 bases and J lost 10, with 13 bases in between. Looked up from germline, CDR1 is SGHNT and CDR2 is YENEEA. This CDR3 spans 13 amino acids. CDR3 residues: CASSFVQGAEQFF. CDR3 nucleotide sequence: TGTGCCAGCAGCTTCGTCCAGGGTGCGGAGCAGTTCTTC.

The chain combines TRBV28 with TRBJ2-1; D is undetermined. The ends were cut back, 4 bases at V and 9 bases at J, with 7 bases in the middle. The V gene's germline CDR1 is MDHEN and CDR2 SYDVKM. The CDR3 is made up of 11 amino acids. The CDR3 DNA is TGTGCCAGCAGTTCGACATTTGAGCAGTTCTTC. Its protein is CASSSTFEQFF. The entire variable domain, with the rest obtained from reference TRBV28 and TRBJ2-1, is as follows: DVKVTQSSRYLVKRTGEKVFLECVQDMDHENMFWYRQDPGLGLRLIYFSYDVKMKEKGDIPEGYSVSREKKERFSLILESASTNQTSMYLCASSSTFEQFFGPGTRLTVL.

The rearrangement uses TRBV5-1 and TRBJ2-4; 9 nucleotides line up with TRBD1. Trimming cost V 0 bases and J 0 bases; bases outside gene matches: 7. Per the germline V gene, CDR1 is SGHRS and CDR2 is YFSETQ. CDR3 size: 18 residues. The CDR3 region is CASSLGPGQGLAKNIQYF. In DNA form, the CDR3 reads TGCGCCAGCAGCTTGGGCCCGGGACAGGGCTTAGCCAAAAACATTCAGTACTTC.

The rearrangement joins TRBV7-2 to TRBJ1-2, with D possibly matching TRBD1 (5 bases). V lost 5 bases to trimming and J lost 4 bases, with 14 bases between them. This CDR3 has 14 residues. Germline CDR1 reads SGHTA; CDR2 reads FQGNSA. CDR3 nucleotide sequence: TGTGCCAGCAGCCCCAGGGTGCTGGTCTATGGCTACACCTTC. This sequence encodes CASSPRVLVYGYTF.

The chain combines TRBV5-1 with TRBJ2-7, with 12 bases identical to TRBD2. Germline CDR1 is SGHRS and CDR2 is YFSETQ. V was clipped by 4 bases and J by 6 bases; unmatched bases: 17. The CDR3 covers 18 residues. CDR3 sequence reads: CASSPDDLRLAGVPEQYF. For the CDR3, the DNA is TGCGCCAGCAGCCCGGATGACCTCCGACTAGCGGGGGTCCCCGAGCAGTACTTC.